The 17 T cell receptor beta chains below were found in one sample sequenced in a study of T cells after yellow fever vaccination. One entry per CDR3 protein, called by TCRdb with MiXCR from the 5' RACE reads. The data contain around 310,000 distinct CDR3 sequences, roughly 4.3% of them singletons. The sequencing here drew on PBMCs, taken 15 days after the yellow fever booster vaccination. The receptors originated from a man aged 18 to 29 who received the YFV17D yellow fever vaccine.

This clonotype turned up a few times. In nucleotides, the CDR3 is TGCAGTGCTCCCCCGGGCGGTTTCGAGCAGCAAGAGACCCAGTACTTC. Translated, it gives CSAPPGGFEQQETQYF. The chain joins TRBV20-1 to TRBJ2-5; D gene uncertain. The V gene's germline CDR1 is DFQATT and CDR2 SNEGSKA (reference sequence). The CDR3 sequence is 16 residues long. The germline V and J ends were trimmed by 5 bases and 2 bases, with 21 bases remaining between them.

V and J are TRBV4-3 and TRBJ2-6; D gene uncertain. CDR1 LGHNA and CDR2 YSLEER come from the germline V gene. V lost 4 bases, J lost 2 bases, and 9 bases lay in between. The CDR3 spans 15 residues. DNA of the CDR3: TGCGCCAGCAGCCTCCGTGACACTGGGGCCAACGTCCTGACTTTC. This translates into CASSLRDTGANVLTF.

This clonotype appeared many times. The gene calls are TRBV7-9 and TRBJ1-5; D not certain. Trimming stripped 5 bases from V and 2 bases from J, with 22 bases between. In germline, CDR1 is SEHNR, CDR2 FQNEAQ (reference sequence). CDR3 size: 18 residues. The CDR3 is CASSPPVPQPRGNQPQHF. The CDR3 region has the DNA TGTGCCAGCAGCCCACCAGTGCCTCAGCCTCGGGGCAATCAGCCCCAGCATTTT.

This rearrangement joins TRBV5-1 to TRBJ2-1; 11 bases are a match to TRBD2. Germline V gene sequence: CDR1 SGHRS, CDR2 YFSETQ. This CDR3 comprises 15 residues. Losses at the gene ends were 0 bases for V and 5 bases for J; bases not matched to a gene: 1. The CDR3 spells CASSLVAGGHNEQFF. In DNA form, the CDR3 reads TGCGCCAGCAGCTTGGTAGCGGGGGGGCACAATGAGCAGTTCTTC. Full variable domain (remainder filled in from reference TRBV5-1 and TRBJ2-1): KAGVTQTPRYLIKTRGQQVTLSCSPISGHRSVSWYQQTPGQGLQFLFEYFSETQRNKGNFPGRFSGRQFSNSRSEMNVSTLELGDSALYLCASSLVAGGHNEQFFGPGTRLTVL.

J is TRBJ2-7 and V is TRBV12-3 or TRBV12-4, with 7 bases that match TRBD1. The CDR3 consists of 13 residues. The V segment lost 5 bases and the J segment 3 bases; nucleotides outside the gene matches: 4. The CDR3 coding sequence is TGTGCCAGCAGTATGAACAGGGGCTACGAGCAGTACTTC. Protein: CASSMNRGYEQYF.

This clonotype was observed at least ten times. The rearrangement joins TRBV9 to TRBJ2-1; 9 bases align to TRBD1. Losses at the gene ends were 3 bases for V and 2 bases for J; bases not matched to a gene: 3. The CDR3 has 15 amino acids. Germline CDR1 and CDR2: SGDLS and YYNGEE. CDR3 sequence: CASSGRDRAYNEQFF. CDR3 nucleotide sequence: TGTGCCAGCAGCGGTAGGGACAGGGCCTACAATGAGCAGTTCTTC.

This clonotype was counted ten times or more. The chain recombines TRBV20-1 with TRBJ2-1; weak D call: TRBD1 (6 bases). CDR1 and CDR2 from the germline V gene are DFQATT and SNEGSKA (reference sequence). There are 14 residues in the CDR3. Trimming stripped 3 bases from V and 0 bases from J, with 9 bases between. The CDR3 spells CSASTGPSYNEQFF. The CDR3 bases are TGCAGTGCTAGTACAGGGCCCTCCTACAATGAGCAGTTCTTC.

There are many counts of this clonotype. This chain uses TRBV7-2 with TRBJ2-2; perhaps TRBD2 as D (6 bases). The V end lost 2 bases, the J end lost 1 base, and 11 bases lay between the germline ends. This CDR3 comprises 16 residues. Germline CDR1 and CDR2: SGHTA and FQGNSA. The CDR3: CASSLQSGGNTGELFF. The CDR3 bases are TGTGCCAGCAGCTTACAGTCCGGGGGGAACACCGGGGAGCTGTTTTTT.

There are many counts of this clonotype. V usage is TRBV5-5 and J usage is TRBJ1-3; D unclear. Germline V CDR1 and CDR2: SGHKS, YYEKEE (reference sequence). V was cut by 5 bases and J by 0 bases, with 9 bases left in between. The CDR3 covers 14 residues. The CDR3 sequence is CASSSDGSGNTIYF. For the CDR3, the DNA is TGTGCCAGCAGTTCCGACGGCTCTGGAAACACCATATATTTT.

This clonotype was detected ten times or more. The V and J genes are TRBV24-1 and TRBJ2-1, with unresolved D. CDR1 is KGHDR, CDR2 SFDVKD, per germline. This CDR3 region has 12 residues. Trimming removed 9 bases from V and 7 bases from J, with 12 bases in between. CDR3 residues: CATEGVGNEQFF. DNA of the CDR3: TGTGCCACCGAAGGTGTCGGGAATGAGCAGTTCTTC.

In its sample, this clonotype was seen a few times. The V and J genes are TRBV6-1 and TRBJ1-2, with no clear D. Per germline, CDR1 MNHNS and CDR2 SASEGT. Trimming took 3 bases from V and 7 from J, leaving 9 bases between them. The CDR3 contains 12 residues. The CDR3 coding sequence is TGTGCCAGCAGTGAGTCGGACCGTGGCTACACCTTC. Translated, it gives CASSESDRGYTF.

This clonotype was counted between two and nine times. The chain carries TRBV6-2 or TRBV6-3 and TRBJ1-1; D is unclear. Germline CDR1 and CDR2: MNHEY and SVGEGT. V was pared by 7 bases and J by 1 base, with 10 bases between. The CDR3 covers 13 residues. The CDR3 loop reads CASTNEPNTEAFF. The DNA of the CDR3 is TGTGCCAGCACTAACGAACCGAACACTGAAGCTTTCTTT.

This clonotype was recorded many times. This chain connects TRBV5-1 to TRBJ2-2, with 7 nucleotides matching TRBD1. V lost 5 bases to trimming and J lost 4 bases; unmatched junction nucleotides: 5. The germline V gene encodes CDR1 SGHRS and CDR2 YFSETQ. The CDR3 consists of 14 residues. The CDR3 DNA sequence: TGCGCCAGCAGGGGGACAGTCGTCACCGGGGAGCTGTTTTTT. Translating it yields CASRGTVVTGELFF.

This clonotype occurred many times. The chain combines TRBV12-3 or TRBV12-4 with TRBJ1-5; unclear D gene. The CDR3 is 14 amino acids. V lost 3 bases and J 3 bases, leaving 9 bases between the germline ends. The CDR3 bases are TGTGCCAGCAGTTTCGGGCAGTACAATCAGCCCCAGCATTTT. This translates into CASSFGQYNQPQHF.

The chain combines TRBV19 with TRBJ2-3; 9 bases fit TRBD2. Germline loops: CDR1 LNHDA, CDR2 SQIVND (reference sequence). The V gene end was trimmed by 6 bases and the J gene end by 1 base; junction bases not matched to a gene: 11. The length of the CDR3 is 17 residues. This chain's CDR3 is CASSPDLSGGRTDTQYF. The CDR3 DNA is TGTGCCAGTAGCCCTGACCTGAGCGGGGGGCGCACAGATACGCAGTATTTT.

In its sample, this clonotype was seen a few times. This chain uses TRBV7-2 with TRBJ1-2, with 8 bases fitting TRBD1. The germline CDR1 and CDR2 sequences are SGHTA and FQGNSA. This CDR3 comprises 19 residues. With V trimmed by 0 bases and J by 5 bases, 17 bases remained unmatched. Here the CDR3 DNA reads TGTGCCAGCAGCTTAGCGCTCTTCGGACAGGGTTTAAGTGGGTATGGCTACACCTTC. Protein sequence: CASSLALFGQGLSGYGYTF. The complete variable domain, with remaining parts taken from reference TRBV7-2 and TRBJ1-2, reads GAGVSQSPSNKVTEKGKDVELRCDPISGHTALYWYRQSLGQGLEFLIYFQGNSAPDKSGLPSDRFSAERTGGSVSTLTIQRTQQEDSAVYLCASSLALFGQGLSGYGYTFGSGTRLTVV.

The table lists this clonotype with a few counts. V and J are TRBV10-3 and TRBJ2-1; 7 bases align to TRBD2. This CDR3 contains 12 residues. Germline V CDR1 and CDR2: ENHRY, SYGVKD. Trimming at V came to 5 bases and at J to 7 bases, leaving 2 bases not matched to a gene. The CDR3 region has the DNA TGTGCCATCAGTCAGGGAGGGAATGAGCAGTTCTTC. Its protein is CAISQGGNEQFF.